Listed below are T cell receptor beta chains from one sample, sequenced in a study of blood T cell repertoires in COVID-19. Sequencing was performed with immunoSEQ multiplex PCR; in TCRdb, only in-frame clones are kept and a portion is missing. The table has 210,000 or so clones, about 86% seen once. Sequenced input: PBMCs or T cells enriched from blood (not recorded which). The receptor source for this set is a woman aged 45-60 years with acute COVID-19. Each CDR3 is given with its conserved first and last residue. Fields, in order: J gene, V gene, CDR3 protein.

TRBJ2-5	TRBV29-1	CSANSGKETQYF
TRBJ2-3	TRBV28	CASSGNRGRTDTQYF
TRBJ2-7	TRBV6-4	CASSAMKSRAFSYEQYF
TRBJ2-2	TRBV5-1	CASSLTSGVTGELFF
TRBJ2-3	TRBV7-9	CASSPSRDRANF
TRBJ2-5	TRBV19	CASSTARYQETQYF
TRBJ2-7	TRBV12-2	CASRLTKLAKAGEQYF
TRBJ2-7	TRBV9	CASGSGRASYEQYF
TRBJ1-1	TRBV2	CASPQLLGQGGSAFF
TRBJ1-2	TRBV29-1	CSAEGGLLTGGSDGYTF
TRBJ2-1	TRBV28	CASSLRQAASEQFF
TRBJ1-3	TRBV6-5	CASSYGSGVGGNTIYF
TRBJ1-2	TRBV19	CASSLQRYGYTF
TRBJ2-3	TRBV3-1/TRBV3-2	CASSQEGASGITDTQYF
TRBJ1-4	TRBV4-1	CASSQPPGQGAFGEKLFF
TRBJ1-6	TRBV2	CASRGTGANINSPLHF
TRBJ2-7	TRBV15	CATSREGGRDYEQYF
TRBJ2-1	TRBV11-3	CASSFAGTSGGGNEQFF
TRBJ2-5	TRBV7-2	CASSPIQTQYF
TRBJ2-7	TRBV18	CASSPPDIHYEQYF
TRBJ2-7	TRBV27	CASSLGTGGSYEQYF
TRBJ2-7	TRBV2	CASSPYFYEQYF
TRBJ1-1	TRBV5-1	CASSLGTGGSNTEAFF
TRBJ2-5	TRBV11-2	CASSHGGQNQYF
TRBJ1-6	TRBV7-3	CASSRQGENSPLHF
TRBJ1-1	TRBV4-1	CASSQDRAVSEAFF
TRBJ1-1	TRBV5-5	CASSLQGNTEAFF
TRBJ2-7	TRBV13	CASSRRTGDRQYF
TRBJ2-1	TRBV18	CASSPQWGDEQFF
TRBJ1-4	TRBV14	CASSQGLGVANEKLFF
TRBJ1-1	TRBV19	CASSTSGEAFF
TRBJ2-7	TRBV11-3	CASRKIGTSGGAGEQYF
TRBJ2-7	TRBV30	CAWSVLYEQYF
TRBJ1-4	TRBV7-9	CASSSPAGTGGDEKLFF
TRBJ1-3	TRBV7-9	CASSLDGQGRVGNTIYF
TRBJ1-2	TRBV11-3	CASSLDGMFFLDRDKYGYTF
TRBJ2-5	TRBV5-4	CASSSPQETQYF
TRBJ1-2	TRBV7-2	CASSLGYDRNNYGYTF
TRBJ1-4	TRBV5-4	CASSLGAANEKLFF
TRBJ1-2	TRBV4-1	CASSQVTGSNYGYTF
TRBJ2-1	TRBV29-1	CSGESRTRGDNEQFF
TRBJ2-1	TRBV28	CASSLGGVKQFF
TRBJ2-5	TRBV24-1	CATSDFSGGWGQETQYF
TRBJ1-6	TRBV7-8	CASSLVRDYNSPLHF
TRBJ1-6	TRBV7-3	CASSLQGRNSPLHF
TRBJ1-3	TRBV7-2	CASSLWGSGSGNTIYF
TRBJ2-7	TRBV20-1	CSASVWSRTYEQYF
TRBJ2-7	TRBV29-1	CSAEKPGQGRLF
TRBJ2-3	TRBV19	CARGGLAGGTDTQYF
TRBJ1-4	TRBV1	CTSSQLTGESEKLFF
TRBJ1-6	TRBV30	CAWRWTGWRRDSPLHF
TRBJ2-7	TRBV5-1	CASSFTPAGTGSSYEQYF
TRBJ1-1	TRBV11-2	CAILGGGGGREAFF
TRBJ1-5	TRBV19	CASSISGFGQPQHF
TRBJ2-3	TRBV3-1/TRBV3-2	CASSQDLITTDTQYF